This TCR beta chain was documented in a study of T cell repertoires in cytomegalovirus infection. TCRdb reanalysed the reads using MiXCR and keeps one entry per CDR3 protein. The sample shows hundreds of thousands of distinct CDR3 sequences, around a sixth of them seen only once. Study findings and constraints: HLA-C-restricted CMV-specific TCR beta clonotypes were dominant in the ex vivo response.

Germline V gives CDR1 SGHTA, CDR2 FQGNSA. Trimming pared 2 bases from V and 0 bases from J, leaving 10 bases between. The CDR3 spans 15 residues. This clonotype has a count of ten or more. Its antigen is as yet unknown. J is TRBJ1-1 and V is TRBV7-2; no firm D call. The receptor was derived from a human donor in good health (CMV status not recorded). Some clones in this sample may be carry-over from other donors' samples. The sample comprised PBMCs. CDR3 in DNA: TGTGCCAGCAGCTTAATGGACGGATTGAACACTGAAGCTTTCTTT. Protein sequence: CASSLMDGLNTEAFF.